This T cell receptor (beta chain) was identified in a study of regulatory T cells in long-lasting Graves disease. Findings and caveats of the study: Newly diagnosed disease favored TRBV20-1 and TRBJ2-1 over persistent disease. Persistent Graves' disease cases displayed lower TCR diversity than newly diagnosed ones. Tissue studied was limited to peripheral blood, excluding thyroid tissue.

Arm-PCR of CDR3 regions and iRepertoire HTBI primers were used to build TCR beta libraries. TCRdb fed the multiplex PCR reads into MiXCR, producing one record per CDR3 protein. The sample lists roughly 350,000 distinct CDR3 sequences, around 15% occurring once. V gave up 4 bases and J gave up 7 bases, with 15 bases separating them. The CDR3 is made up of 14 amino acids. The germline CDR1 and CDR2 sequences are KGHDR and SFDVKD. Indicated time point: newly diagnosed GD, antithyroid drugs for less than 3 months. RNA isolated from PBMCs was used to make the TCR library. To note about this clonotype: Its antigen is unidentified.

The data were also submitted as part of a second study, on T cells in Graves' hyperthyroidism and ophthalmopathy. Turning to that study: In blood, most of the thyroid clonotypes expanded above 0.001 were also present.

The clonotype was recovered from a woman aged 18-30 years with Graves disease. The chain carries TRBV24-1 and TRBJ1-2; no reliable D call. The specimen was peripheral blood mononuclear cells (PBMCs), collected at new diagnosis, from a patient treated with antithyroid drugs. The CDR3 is CATSDAHRSFGYTF. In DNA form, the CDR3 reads TGTGCCACCAGTGACGCGCACAGATCCTTTGGCTACACCTTC.